This entry features one T cell receptor beta chain sequence. Its antigen remains unidentified. The germline V gene encodes CDR1 MNHEY and CDR2 SMNVEV (reference sequence). The CDR3 consists of 15 residues. The junction had 7 bases not matched to a gene; V was cut back by 5 bases and J by 3 bases. This entry is derived from a study of response to subunit inactivated influenza vaccine. General study results and limits: T cells newly recruited by each seasonal influenza vaccination are few, the authors suggested.

TCRdb redid the calling of the RT-PCR reads with MiXCR, one entry per CDR3 protein. This sample yields hundreds of thousands of distinct CDR3 sequences, of which roughly 15% are seen a single time; about 7.6% belongs to the top ten. The chain links TRBV27 to TRBJ2-3, with TRBD2 matching 8 bases. The input for sequencing was PBMCs from blood, taken roughly 15 days before vaccination. The clonotype originates from a man in his fifties who received an inactivated influenza vaccine. The CDR3 spells CASSEVAGSTDTQYF. CDR3 DNA: TGTGCCAGCAGTGAGGTAGCGGGGAGTACAGATACGCAGTATTTT.